The entry below gives a single T cell receptor beta chain sequence along with its context. Its antigen is undetermined. The germline gene is not matched at one end of the junction; a read error may be the cause. The data originate from a study of tumor and adjacent non-tumor tissue in lung cancer. Study context: Histology: about a dozen adenocarcinoma, a couple of squamous cell carcinoma, 1 small cell lung cancer.

CDR3 length: 17 residues. Germline V gives CDR1 SGHAT, CDR2 FQNNGV. Overall study findings and caveats: Tumor repertoires had a smaller top 100 clone share than normal lung.

No cell sorting was done before RNA was extracted from the tissue. Distant lung tissue was collected more than 3 cm away from the tumor edge. Three rounds of nested PCR, following a modified ARM-PCR protocol, produced the TCRbeta library. Each CDR3 protein gets one entry after TCRdb re-called the multiplex PCR reads with MiXCR. The repertoire includes some 99,000 distinct CDR3 sequences, about 63% of them detected once, and 15% to 20% sits in the top ten. Sequencing used distant non-tumor lung tissue. The TCR comes from a man aged 55 to 70 with non-small cell lung cancer. The chain has TRBV11-2 and TRBJ2-3; possible D gene TRBD2, 6 bases. The CDR3 DNA sequence: TGTCTCAGCAGCTCTTGGGACTCACTGTGGGGCACAGATACACAGTATTTT. This gives the protein CLSSSWDSLWGTDTQYF. The full variable domain, its missing parts supplied by reference TRBV11-2 and TRBJ2-3, is EAGVAQSPRYKIIEKRQSVAFWCNPISGHATLYWYQQILGQGPKLLIQFQNNGVVDDSQLPKDRFSAERLKGVDSTLKIQPAKLEDSAVYLCLSSSWDSLWGTDTQYFGPGTRLTVL.